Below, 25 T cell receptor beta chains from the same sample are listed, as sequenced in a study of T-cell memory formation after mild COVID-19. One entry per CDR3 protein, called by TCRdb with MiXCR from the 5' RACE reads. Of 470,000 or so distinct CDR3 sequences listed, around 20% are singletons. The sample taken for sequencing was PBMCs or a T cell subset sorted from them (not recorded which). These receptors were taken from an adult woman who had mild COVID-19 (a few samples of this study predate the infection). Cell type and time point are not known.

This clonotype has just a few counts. Here the CDR3 DNA reads TGTGCCTGGAGTTCCCTTCTAGGACGGCCGAACACTGAAGCTTTCTTT. Translated, it gives CAWSSLLGRPNTEAFF. This chain uses TRBV30 with TRBJ1-1; no reliable D call. CDR1 and CDR2 from the germline V gene are GTSNPN and SVGIG (reference sequence). Between the trimmed V and J ends, which lost 2 bases and 1 base, there was a span of 17 bases. The CDR3 has 16 residues.

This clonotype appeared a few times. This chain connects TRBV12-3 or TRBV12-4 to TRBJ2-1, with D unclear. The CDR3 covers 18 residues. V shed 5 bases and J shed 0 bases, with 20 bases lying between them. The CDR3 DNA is TGTGCCAGCAGTGTCCCTATAGGAGCGATTGGCTCCTACAATGAGCAGTTCTTC. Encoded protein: CASSVPIGAIGSYNEQFF.

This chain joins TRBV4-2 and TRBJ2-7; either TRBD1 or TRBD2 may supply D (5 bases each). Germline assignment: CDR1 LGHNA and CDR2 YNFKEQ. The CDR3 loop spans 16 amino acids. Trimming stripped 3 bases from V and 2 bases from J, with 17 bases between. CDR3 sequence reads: CASSQPTGTETYEQYF. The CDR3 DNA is TGTGCCAGCAGCCAGCCCACCGGGACCGAGACCTACGAGCAGTACTTC.

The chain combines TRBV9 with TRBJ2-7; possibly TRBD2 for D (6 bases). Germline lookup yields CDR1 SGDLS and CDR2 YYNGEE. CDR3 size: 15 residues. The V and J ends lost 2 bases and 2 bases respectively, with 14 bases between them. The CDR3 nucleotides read TGTGCCAGCAGCGTCCGCGGGGAAAGTACCTACGAGCAGTACTTC. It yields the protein CASSVRGESTYEQYF.

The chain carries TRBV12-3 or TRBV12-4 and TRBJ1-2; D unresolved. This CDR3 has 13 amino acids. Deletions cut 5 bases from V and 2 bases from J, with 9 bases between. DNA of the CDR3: TGTGCCAGCAGTATGAGGCGGAACTATGGCTACACCTTC. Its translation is CASSMRRNYGYTF.

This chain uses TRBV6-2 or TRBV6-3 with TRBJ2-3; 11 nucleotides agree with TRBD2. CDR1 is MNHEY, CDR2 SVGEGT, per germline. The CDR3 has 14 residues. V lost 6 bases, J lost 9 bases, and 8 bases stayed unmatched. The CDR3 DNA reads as TGTGCCAGCAGGCGACTAGCGGGACCCGTCACGCAGTATTTT. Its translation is CASRRLAGPVTQYF.

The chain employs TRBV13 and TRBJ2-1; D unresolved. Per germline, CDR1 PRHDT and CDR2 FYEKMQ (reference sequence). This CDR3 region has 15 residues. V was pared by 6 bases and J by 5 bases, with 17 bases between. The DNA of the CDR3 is TGTGCCAGCAGTGTAGTCTCGGTTATAAACAATGAGCAGTTCTTC. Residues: CASSVVSVINNEQFF.

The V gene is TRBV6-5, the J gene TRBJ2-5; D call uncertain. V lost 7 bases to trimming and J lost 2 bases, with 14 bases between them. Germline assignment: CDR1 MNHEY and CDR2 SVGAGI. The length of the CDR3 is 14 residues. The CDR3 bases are TGTGCCAGCACCTCATCCGGGCAGCAAGAGACCCAGTACTTC. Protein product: CASTSSGQQETQYF.

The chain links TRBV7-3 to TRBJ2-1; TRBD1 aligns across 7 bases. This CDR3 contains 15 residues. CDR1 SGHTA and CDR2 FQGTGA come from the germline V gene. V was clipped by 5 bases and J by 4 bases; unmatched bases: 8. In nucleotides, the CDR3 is TGTGCCAGCAGCCGTCACAGGGGTGTATACAATGAGCAGTTCTTC. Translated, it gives CASSRHRGVYNEQFF.

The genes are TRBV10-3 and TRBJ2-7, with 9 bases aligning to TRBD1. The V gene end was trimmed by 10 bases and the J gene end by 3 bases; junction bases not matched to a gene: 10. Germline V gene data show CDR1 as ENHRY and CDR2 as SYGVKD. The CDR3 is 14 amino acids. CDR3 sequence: CASRTGETVYEQYF. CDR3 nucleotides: TGTGCCAGTAGGACAGGGGAGACCGTCTACGAGCAGTACTTC.

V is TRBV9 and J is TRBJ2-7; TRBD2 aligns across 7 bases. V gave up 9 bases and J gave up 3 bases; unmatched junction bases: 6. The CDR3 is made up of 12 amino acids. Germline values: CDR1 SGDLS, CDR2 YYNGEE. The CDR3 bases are TGTGCCATCGGGGGGTTCCGCTACGAGCAGTACTTC. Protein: CAIGGFRYEQYF.

DNA for the CDR3: TGCAGCGTTTCTAGACAGATTTCACCCCTCCACTTT. This gives the protein CSVSRQISPLHF. The chain is built from TRBV29-1 and TRBJ1-6; D may be TRBD1 (5 bases). Germline loops: CDR1 SQVTM, CDR2 ANQGSEA. V was clipped by 5 bases and J by 9 bases, with 11 bases between them. This CDR3 spans 12 amino acids.

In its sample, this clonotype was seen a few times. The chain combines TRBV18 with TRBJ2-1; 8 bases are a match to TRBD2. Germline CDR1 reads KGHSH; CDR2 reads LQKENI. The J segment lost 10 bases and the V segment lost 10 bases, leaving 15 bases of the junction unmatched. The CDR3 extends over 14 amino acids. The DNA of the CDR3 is TGTGCCACCACGTCGGGACTAGGAGAGAGGGAGCAGTTCTTC. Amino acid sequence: CATTSGLGEREQFF. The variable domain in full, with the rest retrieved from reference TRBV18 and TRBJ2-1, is NAGVMQNPRHLVRRRGQEARLRCSPMKGHSHVYWYRQLPEEGLKFMVYLQKENIIDESGMPKERFSAEFPKEGPSILRIQQVVRGDSAAYFCATTSGLGEREQFFGPGTRLTVL.

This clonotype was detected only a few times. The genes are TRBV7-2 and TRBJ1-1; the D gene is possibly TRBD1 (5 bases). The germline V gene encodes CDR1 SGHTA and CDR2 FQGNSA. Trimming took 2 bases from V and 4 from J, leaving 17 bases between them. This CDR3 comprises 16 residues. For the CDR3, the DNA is TGTGCCAGCAGCTTAAATGGGGCGATGATTGGCACTGAAGCTTTCTTT. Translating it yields CASSLNGAMIGTEAFF.

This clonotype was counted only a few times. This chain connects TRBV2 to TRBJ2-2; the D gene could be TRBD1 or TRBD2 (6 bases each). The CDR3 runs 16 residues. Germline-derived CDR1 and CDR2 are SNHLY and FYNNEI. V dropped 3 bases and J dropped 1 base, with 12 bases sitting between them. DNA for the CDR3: TGTGCCAGCAGTGATCGGGGGCGGGAGAACACCGGGGAGCTGTTTTTT. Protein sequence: CASSDRGRENTGELFF.

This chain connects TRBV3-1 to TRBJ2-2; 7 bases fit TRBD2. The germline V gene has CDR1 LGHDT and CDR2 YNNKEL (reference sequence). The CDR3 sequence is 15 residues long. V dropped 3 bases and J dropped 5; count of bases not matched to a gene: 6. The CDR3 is CASSHGGTGTGELFF. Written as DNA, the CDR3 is TGTGCCAGCAGCCACGGGGGGACCGGTACCGGGGAGCTGTTTTTT.

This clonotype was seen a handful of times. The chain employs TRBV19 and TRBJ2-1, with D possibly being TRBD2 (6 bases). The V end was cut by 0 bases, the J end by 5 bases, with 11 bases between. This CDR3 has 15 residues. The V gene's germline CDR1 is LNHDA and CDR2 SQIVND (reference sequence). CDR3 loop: CASSIDVRRDNEQFF. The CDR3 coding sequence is TGTGCCAGTAGTATAGATGTACGGAGGGACAATGAGCAGTTCTTC.

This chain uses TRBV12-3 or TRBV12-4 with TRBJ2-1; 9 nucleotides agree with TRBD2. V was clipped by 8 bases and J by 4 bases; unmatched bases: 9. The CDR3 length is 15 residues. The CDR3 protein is CASVATSGAYNEQFF. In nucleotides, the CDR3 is TGTGCCAGCGTGGCGACTAGCGGAGCTTACAATGAGCAGTTCTTC.

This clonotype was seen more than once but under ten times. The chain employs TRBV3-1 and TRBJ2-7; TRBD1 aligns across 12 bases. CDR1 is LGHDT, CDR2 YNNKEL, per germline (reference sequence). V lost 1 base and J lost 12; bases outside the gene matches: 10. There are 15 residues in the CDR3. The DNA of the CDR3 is TGTGCCAGCAGCCAAGTCGGGACAGGGGGCGAGTCGCTGTACTTC. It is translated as CASSQVGTGGESLYF.

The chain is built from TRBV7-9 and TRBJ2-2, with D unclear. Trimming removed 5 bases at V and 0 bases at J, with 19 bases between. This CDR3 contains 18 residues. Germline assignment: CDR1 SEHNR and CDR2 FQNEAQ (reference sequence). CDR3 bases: TGTGCCAGCAGCGTTGACCGCGACCTCACCGCGAACACCGGGGAGCTGTTTTTT. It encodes CASSVDRDLTANTGELFF.

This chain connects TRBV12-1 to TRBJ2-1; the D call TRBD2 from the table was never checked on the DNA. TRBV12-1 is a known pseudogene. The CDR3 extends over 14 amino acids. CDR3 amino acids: CASSFTSGSHEQFF. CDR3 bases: TGTGCCAGCAGCTTTACTAGCGGGAGCCATGAGCAGTTCTTC.

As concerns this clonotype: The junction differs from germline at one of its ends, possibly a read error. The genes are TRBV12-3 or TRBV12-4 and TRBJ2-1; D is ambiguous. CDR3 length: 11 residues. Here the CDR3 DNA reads TGTGCCAGCAGTGAGATCAATCTGGCGGTCTTC. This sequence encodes CASSEINLAVF.

The CDR3 bases are TGCAGTGCTAGAGATATAGGGGTTGAGGGACCTGAAGCTTTCTTT. This encodes CSARDIGVEGPEAFF. The rearrangement uses TRBV20-1 and TRBJ1-1; D is possibly TRBD1 (5 bases). The germline V and J ends were trimmed by 0 bases and 6 bases, with 17 bases remaining between them. The length of the CDR3 is 15 residues. CDR1 and CDR2 from the germline V gene are DFQATT and SNEGSKA (reference sequence).

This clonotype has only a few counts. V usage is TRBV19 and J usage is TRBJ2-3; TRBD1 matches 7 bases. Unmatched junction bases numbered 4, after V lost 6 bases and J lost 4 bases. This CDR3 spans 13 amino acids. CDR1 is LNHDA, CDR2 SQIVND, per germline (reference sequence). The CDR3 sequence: CASRRQGADTQYF. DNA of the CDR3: TGTGCCAGTAGAAGACAGGGCGCAGATACGCAGTATTTT.

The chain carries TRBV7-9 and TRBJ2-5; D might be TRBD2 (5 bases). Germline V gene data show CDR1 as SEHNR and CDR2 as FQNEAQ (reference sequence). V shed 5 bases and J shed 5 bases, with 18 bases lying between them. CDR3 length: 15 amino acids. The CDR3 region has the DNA TGTGCCAGCAGCCTCCCGGAGGCAGTCGGGGAGACCCAGTACTTC. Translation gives CASSLPEAVGETQYF. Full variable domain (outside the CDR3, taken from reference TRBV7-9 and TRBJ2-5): DTGVSQNPRHKITKRGQNVTFRCDPISEHNRLYWYRQTLGQGPEFLTYFQNEAQLEKSRLLSDRFSAERPKGSFSTLEIQRTEQGDSAMYLCASSLPEAVGETQYFGPGTRLLVL.